This TCR beta chain was identified in a study of blood T cell repertoires in COVID-19. Study at large: COVID-19 samples from acute and convalescent phases originated in the United States, Italy and Spain. The analysed material was cDNA or gDNA that came from T cells, B-cell-depleted T cells, or PBMCs.

Per the original methods: Amplified reference gene primers provided the basis for estimating nucleated cell counts. Sequenced by immunoSEQ multiplex PCR; TCRdb stores in-frame clones only, minus some. That table supplies the V and J calls and clone size; D and trimming were determined from the DNA. The sample contains roughly 320,000 clones, about 87% of which appear only once. The CDR3 runs to 17 residues. CDR1 and CDR2 from the germline V gene are KGHSH and LQKENI. V trimming: 1 base; J trimming: 1 base; junction bases outside the gene matches: 6. V usage is TRBV18 and J usage is TRBJ2-5; 10 bases agree with TRBD2. This receptor was identified in a man between 65 and 85 years old with acute or convalescent COVID-19. Material for sequencing was peripheral blood. The CDR3 region is CASSPQALAGSQETQYF. The CDR3 bases are TGTGCCAGCTCACCACAGGCACTAGCGGGGTCCCAAGAGACCCAGTACTTC.